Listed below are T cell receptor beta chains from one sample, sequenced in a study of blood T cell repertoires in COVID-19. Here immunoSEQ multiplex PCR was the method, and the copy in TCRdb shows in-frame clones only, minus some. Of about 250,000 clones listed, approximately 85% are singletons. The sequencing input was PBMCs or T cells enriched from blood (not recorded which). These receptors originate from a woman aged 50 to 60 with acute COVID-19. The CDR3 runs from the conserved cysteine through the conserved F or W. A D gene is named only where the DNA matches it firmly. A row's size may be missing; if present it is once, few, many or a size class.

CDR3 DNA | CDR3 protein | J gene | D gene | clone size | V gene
TGTGCCAGCTCACCACGGGCGACGGAAGAAAAACTGTTTTTT | CASSPRATEEKLFF | TRBJ1-4 | NA | once | TRBV18
TGTGCCAGCAGCCTGCGAATGGACAGGGGGCTTGAGACCCAGTACTTC | CASSLRMDRGLETQYF | TRBJ2-5 | TRBD1 | NA | TRBV7-6
TGTGCCAGCAGCTCCGTGGGACAGGCGAATGAAGCTTTCTTT | CASSSVGQANEAFF | TRBJ1-1 | TRBD1 | NA | TRBV7-9
TGTGCCAGCAGTGAGGACAGGGGCAATCAGCCCCAGCATTTT | CASSEDRGNQPQHF | TRBJ1-5 | TRBD1 | once | TRBV2
TGTGCCAGTAGTATAGATCCCGACATTAACACTGAAGCTTTCTTT | CASSIDPDINTEAFF | TRBJ1-1 | NA | NA | TRBV19
TGTGCCAGCAGCCGACTAAGGGATTCACCCCTCCACTTT | CASSRLRDSPLHF | TRBJ1-6 | NA | once | TRBV11-3
TGCGCCAGCAGCCAAGGAGGACAGGTTTTCACTGAAGCTTTCTTT | CASSQGGQVFTEAFF | TRBJ1-1 | TRBD1 | NA | TRBV4-1
TGTGCCAGCAGCTTAGACCCAGGGCGTAATTCACCCCTCCACTTT | CASSLDPGRNSPLHF | TRBJ1-6 | NA | NA | TRBV7-6
TGTGCCAGCAGCTTAGAAAACAGGGATAACTATGGCTACACCTTC | CASSLENRDNYGYTF | TRBJ1-2 | NA | NA | TRBV13
TGTGCCAGCAGTACAGGGTCCAACCAAGAGACCCAGTACTTC | CASSTGSNQETQYF | TRBJ2-5 | NA | NA | TRBV6-5
TGTGCCAGCAGTTCACCACAGGGCGGTCAGCCCCAGCATTTT | CASSSPQGGQPQHF | TRBJ1-5 | NA | NA | TRBV6-6
TGTGCCATCAGTGGCGACAGGGGGCGCGGGGAGCTGTTTTTT | CAISGDRGRGELFF | TRBJ2-2 | TRBD1 | NA | TRBV10-3
TGTGCCAGCAGTTACTCGCCAGGGAACTATGGCTACACCTTC | CASSYSPGNYGYTF | TRBJ1-2 | NA | NA | TRBV6-5
TGTGCCAGCAGACCGGGGGGGCTCAGGGAAGATACGCAGTATTTT | CASRPGGLREDTQYF | TRBJ2-3 | TRBD2 | NA | TRBV6-5
TGTGCCAGCAGCCAAGAGTATTACAATGAGCAGTTCTTC | CASSQEYYNEQFF | TRBJ2-1 | NA | NA | TRBV5-4
TGTGCCAGCAGTGCCCTCGACGTAGCGGGGGACTACGAGCAGTACTTC | CASSALDVAGDYEQYF | TRBJ2-7 | TRBD2 | NA | TRBV6-1
TGTGCCAGCAGCCAGAACAGGGGCTCTACTGGGATGGAGCCCCAGCATTTT | CASSQNRGSTGMEPQHF | TRBJ1-5 | TRBD1 | NA | TRBV3-1/TRBV3-2
TGTGCCAGCAGCCCATTCGGTAGTAACTATGGCTACACCTTC | CASSPFGSNYGYTF | TRBJ1-2 | NA | NA | TRBV7-2
TGTGCCAGCAGCCAGGACAGGGGGAGAGGCTACACCTTC | CASSQDRGRGYTF | TRBJ1-2 | TRBD1 | NA | TRBV3-1/TRBV3-2